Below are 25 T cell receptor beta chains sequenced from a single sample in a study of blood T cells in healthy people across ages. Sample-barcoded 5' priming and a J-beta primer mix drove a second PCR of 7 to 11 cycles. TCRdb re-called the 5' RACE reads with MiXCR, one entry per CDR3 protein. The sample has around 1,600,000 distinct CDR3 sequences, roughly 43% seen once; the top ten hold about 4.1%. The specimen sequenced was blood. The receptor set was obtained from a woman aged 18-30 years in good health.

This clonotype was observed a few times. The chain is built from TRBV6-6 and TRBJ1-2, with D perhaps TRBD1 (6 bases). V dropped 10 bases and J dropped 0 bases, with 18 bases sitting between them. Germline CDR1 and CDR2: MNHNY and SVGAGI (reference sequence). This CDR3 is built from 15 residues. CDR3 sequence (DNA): TGTGCCACCTCCCCGGGGGCCGAAGCTAACTATGGCTACACCTTC. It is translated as CATSPGAEANYGYTF.

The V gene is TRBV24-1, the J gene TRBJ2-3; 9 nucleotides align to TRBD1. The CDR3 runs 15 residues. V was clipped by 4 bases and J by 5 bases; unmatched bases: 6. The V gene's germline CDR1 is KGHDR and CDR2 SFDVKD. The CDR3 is CATSEPGQGIDTQYF. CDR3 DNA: TGTGCCACCAGTGAGCCGGGACAGGGAATAGATACGCAGTATTTT.

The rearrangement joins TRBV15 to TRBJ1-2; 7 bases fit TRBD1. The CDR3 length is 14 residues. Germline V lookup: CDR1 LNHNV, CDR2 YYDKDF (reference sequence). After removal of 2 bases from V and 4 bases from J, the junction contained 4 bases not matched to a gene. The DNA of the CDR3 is TGTGCCACCAGCAGACCACAGGGGAGCTATGGCTACACCTTC. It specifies CATSRPQGSYGYTF.

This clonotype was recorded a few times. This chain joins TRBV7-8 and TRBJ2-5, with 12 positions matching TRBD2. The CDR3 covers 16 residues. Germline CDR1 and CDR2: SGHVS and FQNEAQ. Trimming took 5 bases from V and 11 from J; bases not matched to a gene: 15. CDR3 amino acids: CASSRLAGDLDNEQYF. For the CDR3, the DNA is TGTGCCAGCAGCCGACTAGCGGGGGATCTAGACAATGAGCAGTACTTC. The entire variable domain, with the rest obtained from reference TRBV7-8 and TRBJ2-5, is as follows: GAGVSQSPRYKVAKRGQDVALRCDPISGHVSLFWYQQALGQGPEFLTYFQNEAQLDKSGLPSDRFFAERPEGSVSTLKIQRTQQEDSAVYLCASSRLAGDLDNEQYFGPGTRLLVL.

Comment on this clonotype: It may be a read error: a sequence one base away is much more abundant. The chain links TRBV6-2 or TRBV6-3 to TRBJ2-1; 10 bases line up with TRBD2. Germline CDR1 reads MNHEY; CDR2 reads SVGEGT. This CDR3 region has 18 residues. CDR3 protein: CASSYVSGRLSSHNEQFF. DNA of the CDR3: TGTGCCAGCAGTTACGTTAGCGGGAGGTTAAGCTCCCACAATGAGCAGTTCTTC.

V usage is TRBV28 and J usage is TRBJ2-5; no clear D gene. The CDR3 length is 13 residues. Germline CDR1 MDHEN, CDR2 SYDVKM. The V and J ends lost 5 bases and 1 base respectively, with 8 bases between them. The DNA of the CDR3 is TGTGCCAGCAGTACCACACGCCAAGAGACCCAGTACTTC. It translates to CASSTTRQETQYF.

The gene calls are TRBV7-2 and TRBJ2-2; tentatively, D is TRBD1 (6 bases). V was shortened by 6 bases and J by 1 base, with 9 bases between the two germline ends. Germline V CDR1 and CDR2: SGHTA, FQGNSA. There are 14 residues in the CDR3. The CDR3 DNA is TGTGCCAGCAGTAAGGACAGGAACACCGGGGAGCTGTTTTTT. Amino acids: CASSKDRNTGELFF.

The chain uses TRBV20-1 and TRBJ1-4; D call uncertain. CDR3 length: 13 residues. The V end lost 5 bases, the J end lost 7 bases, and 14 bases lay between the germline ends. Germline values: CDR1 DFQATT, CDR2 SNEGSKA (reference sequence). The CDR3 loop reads CSAAGARGEKLFF. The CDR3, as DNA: TGCAGTGCTGCGGGTGCCCGAGGTGAAAAACTGTTTTTT.

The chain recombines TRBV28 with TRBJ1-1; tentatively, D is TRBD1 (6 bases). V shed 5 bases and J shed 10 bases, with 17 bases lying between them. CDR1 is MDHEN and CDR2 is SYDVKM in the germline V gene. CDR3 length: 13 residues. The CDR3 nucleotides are TGTGCCAGCAGTCTCTCTCAGGGGTTCGGAGCTTTCTTT. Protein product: CASSLSQGFGAFF. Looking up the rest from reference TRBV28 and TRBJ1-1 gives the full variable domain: DVKVTQSSRYLVKRTGEKVFLECVQDMDHENMFWYRQDPGLGLRLIYFSYDVKMKEKGDIPEGYSVSREKKERFSLILESASTNQTSMYLCASSLSQGFGAFFGQGTRLTVV.

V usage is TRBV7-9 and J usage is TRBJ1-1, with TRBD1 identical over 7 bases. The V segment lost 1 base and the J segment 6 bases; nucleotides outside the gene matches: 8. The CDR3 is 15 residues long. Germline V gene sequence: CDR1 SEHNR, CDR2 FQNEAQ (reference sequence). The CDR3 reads CASSLGKGAIAEAFF. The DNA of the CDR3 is TGTGCCAGCAGCTTAGGGAAGGGGGCGATCGCTGAAGCTTTCTTT.

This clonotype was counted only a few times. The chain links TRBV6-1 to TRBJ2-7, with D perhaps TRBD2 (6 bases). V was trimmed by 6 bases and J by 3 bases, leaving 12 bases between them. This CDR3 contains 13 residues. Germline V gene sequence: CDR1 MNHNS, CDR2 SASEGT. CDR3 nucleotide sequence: TGTGCCAGCAGACTAGCATTGCTCTACGAGCAGTACTTC. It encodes CASRLALLYEQYF.

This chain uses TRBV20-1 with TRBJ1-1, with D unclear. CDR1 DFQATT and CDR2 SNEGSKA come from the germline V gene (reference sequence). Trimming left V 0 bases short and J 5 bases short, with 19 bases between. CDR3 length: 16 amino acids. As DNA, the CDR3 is TGCAGTGCTAGAGATAGGGTGATAGGGTATAATACTGAAGCTTTCTTT. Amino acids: CSARDRVIGYNTEAFF.

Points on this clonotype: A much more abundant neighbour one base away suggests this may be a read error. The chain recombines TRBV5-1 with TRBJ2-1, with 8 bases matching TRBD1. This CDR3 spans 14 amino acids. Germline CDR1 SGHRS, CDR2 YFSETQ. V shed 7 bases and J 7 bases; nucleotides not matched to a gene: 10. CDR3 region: CASRLGQELNEQFF. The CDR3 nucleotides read TGCGCCAGCCGCCTGGGACAGGAATTGAATGAGCAGTTCTTC.

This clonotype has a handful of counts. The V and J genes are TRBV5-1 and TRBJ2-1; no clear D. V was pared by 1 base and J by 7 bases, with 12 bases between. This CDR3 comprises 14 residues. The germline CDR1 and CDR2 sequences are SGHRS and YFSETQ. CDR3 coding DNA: TGCGCCAGCAGCTTGCGGACGGTTGAGAATGAGCAGTTCTTC. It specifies CASSLRTVENEQFF.

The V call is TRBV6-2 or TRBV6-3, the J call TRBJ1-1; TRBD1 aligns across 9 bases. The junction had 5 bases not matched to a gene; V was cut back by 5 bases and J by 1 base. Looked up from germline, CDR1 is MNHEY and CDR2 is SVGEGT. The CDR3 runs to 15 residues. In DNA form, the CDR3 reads TGTGCCAGCAGTCAAATACAGGGGGCGAACACTGAAGCTTTCTTT. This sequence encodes CASSQIQGANTEAFF.

CDR3 amino acids: CASSVEPTKSYNEQYF. The CDR3 coding sequence is TGTGCCAGCAGCGTAGAGCCCACTAAATCCTACAATGAGCAGTACTTC. This chain uses TRBV9 with TRBJ2-1; D is ambiguous. TRBJ2-7 explains the end of the DNA better; the J call may be wrong. CDR1 is SGDLS, CDR2 YYNGEE, per germline. The length of the CDR3 is 16 residues.

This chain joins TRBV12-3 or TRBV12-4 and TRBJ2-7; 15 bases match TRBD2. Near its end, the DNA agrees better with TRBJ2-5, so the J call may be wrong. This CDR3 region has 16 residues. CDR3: CASSSGLAGGMETQYF. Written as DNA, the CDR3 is TGTGCCAGCAGTTCGGGACTAGCGGGGGGTATGGAGACCCAGTACTTC.

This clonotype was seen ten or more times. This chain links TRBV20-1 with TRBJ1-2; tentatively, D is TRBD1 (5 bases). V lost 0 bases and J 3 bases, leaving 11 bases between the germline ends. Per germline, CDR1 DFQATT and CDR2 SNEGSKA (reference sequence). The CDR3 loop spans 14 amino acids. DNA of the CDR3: TGCAGTGCTAGAGAGGGGGGAAAAGACTATGGCTACACCTTC. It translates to CSAREGGKDYGYTF.

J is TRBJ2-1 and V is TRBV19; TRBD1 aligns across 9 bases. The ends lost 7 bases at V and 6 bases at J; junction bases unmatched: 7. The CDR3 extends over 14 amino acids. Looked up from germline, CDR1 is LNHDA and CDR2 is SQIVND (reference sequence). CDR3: CASNPGQGLNEQFF. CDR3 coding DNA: TGTGCCAGTAACCCGGGACAGGGCCTCAATGAGCAGTTCTTC.

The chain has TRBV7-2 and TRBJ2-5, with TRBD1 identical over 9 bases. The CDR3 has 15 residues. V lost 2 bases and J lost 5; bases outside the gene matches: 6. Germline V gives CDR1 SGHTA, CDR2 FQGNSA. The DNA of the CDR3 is TGTGCCAGCAGCTTATTTGGAACAGGGGGCGAGACCCAGTACTTC. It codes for CASSLFGTGGETQYF.

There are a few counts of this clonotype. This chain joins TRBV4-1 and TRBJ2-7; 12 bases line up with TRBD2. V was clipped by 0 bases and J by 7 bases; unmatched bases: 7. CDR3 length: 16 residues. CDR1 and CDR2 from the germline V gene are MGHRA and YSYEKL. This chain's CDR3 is CASSQEQGLAGIEQYF. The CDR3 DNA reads TGCGCCAGCAGCCAAGAGCAAGGACTAGCGGGAATAGAGCAGTACTTC.

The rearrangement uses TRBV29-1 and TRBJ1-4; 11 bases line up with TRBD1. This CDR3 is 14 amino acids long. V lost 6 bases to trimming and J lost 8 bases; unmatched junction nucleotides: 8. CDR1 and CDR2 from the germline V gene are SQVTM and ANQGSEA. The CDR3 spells CSVGTGGLMEKLFF. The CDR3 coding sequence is TGCAGCGTCGGGACAGGGGGTTTGATGGAAAAACTGTTTTTT.

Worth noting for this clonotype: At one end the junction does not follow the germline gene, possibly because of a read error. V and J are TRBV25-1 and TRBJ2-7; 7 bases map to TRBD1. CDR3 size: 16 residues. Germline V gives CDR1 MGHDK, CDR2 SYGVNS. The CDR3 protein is CPSSEFYVDRQGEQYF. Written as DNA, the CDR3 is TGTCCCAGCAGTGAATTCTATGTGGACAGGCAGGGCGAGCAGTACTTC.

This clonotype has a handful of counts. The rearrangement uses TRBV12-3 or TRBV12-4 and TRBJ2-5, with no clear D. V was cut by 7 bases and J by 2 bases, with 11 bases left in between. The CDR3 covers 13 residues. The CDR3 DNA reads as TGTGCCAGCACTGAGACACCACAAGAGACCCAGTACTTC. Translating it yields CASTETPQETQYF.

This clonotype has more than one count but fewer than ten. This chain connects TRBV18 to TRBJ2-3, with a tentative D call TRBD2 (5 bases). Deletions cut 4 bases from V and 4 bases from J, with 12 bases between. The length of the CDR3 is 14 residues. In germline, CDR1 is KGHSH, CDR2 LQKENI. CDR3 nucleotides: TGTGCCAGCTCACTGTCTGCGGGCCCAGATACGCAGTATTTT. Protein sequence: CASSLSAGPDTQYF.